The sequence of this T cell receptor (beta chain) was determined in a study of T-cell reconstitution after alpha-beta-depleted transplantation in children. It was with unique molecular identifiers that the TCRbeta library was prepared. TCRdb fed the PCR reads into MiXCR, producing one record per CDR3 protein. The sample consists of 600,000 to 700,000 distinct CDR3 sequences, 16% of them appearing once. V lost 3 bases to trimming and J lost 7 bases; unmatched junction nucleotides: 7. This CDR3 is built from 16 residues. This clonotype came up once. The chain couples TRBV12-3 or TRBV12-4 to TRBJ2-2; 11 bases map to TRBD1. The TCR sequence derives from a human donor who donated a stem cell graft to a child with acute myeloid leukemia. Sequencing was performed on PBMCs from the stem cell graft donor, taken from the stem cell graft. The chain's CDR3 is CASSFRTGGSSGELFF. The CDR3 DNA sequence: TGTGCCAGCAGTTTTAGGACAGGGGGCTCTAGCGGGGAGCTGTTTTTT.